This TCR beta chain was sequenced in a study of CD8 T cells in Susac syndrome. With random hexamers, roughly 0.45 to 1 ug RNA was reverse transcribed. TCRdb re-called the immunoSEQ multiplex PCR reads through MiXCR, storing one row per CDR3 protein. The table has 65,000 to 85,000 distinct CDR3 sequences, 85% to 95% seen once. J was trimmed by 0 bases and V by 7 bases; bases with no gene match: 6. The CDR3 spans 14 residues. CDR1 SQVTM and CDR2 ANQGSEA come from the germline V gene. This sequence was found in a human donor with Susac syndrome. The genes are TRBV29-1 and TRBJ2-1; 7 bases map to TRBD1. Sequencing was carried out using CD8+ T cells from PBMCs. The chain's CDR3 is CSAMTGFSYNEQFF. CDR3 bases: TGCAGCGCAATGACAGGGTTCTCCTACAATGAGCAGTTCTTC.